The next 12 T cell receptor beta chains were all read from a single sample in a study of blood T cell repertoires in COVID-19. The assay was immunoSEQ multiplex PCR, and TCRdb's table has in-frame clones only and misses some. The sample holds around 170,000 clones, 75% to 80% seen once. The sequencing sample was made of peripheral blood. These receptors originate from a woman older than 75 with acute or convalescent COVID-19.

This clone came up a few times. The chain couples TRBV2 to TRBJ1-5, with 7 bases aligning to TRBD1. This CDR3 is built from 13 residues. CDR1 SNHLY and CDR2 FYNNEI come from the germline V gene. The V and J ends lost 7 bases and 3 bases, in that order; junction bases with no gene match: 3. As DNA, the CDR3 is TGTGCCAGCACGGGACAGTTCAATCAGCCCCAGCATTTT. Amino acid sequence: CASTGQFNQPQHF.

This chain links TRBV5-1 with TRBJ2-7, with TRBD1 matching over 9 bases. The ends lost 4 bases at V and 5 bases at J; junction bases unmatched: 10. CDR1 and CDR2 from the germline V gene are SGHRS and YFSETQ. The CDR3 is made up of 15 amino acids. The CDR3 here is CASSSRGTGTHEQYF. In DNA, the CDR3 is TGCGCCAGCAGCAGTCGGGGGACAGGGACCCACGAGCAGTACTTC.

The chain links TRBV7-2 to TRBJ2-2; 11 bases line up with TRBD2. J was trimmed by 4 bases and V by 6 bases; bases with no gene match: 10. Germline loops: CDR1 SGHTA, CDR2 FQGNSA. This CDR3 contains 17 residues. In DNA, the CDR3 is TGTGCCAGCAGTTCACTAGCGGGGGCCCGATCCACCGGGGAGCTGTTTTTT. As protein: CASSSLAGARSTGELFF.

This clone was seen a single time. J is TRBJ1-3 and V is TRBV12-3 or TRBV12-4; D call uncertain. The CDR3 consists of 11 residues. V was pared by 7 bases and J by 4 bases, with 5 bases between. CDR3 sequence reads: CASTQGNTIYF. CDR3 DNA sequence: TGTGCCAGCACCCAGGGAAACACCATATATTTT.

The chain is built from TRBV5-8 and TRBJ2-7; TRBD2 agrees at 10 bases. The CDR3 covers 15 residues. V lost 4 bases and J lost 3; bases outside the gene matches: 7. Germline loops: CDR1 SGHTS, CDR2 YDEGEE. The DNA for the CDR3 is TGTGCCAGCAGCCTCTATCTAGCGGGAGTCTACGAGCAGTACTTC. Translation gives CASSLYLAGVYEQYF.

The rearrangement uses TRBV3-1 (or the pseudogene TRBV3-2) and TRBJ2-7; a possible D gene is TRBD2 (5 bases). This CDR3 spans 13 amino acids. Trimming took 1 base from V and 6 from J, leaving 10 bases between them. Germline V gives CDR1 LGHDT, CDR2 YNNKEL (reference sequence). The CDR3 DNA reads as TGTGCCAGCAGCCAAGCTCTAGCCGGCGAGCAGTACTTC. It specifies CASSQALAGEQYF.

The chain uses TRBV19 and TRBJ1-6, with a possible D match to TRBD1 (6 bases). CDR1 and CDR2 (germline): LNHDA, SQIVND (reference sequence). V dropped 6 bases and J dropped 7 bases, with 13 bases sitting between them. This CDR3 spans 14 amino acids. This chain's CDR3 is CASRMDSWNSPLHF. CDR3 sequence (DNA): TGTGCCAGTAGGATGGACAGCTGGAATTCACCCCTCCACTTT. Full variable domain (remainder filled in from reference TRBV19 and TRBJ1-6): DGGITQSPKYLFRKEGQNVTLSCEQNLNHDAMYWYRQDPGQGLRLIYYSQIVNDFQKGDIAEGYSVSREKKESFPLTVTSAQKNPTAFYLCASRMDSWNSPLHFGNGTRLTVT.

This chain joins TRBV21-1 and TRBJ1-5. TRBV21-1 is a recognized pseudogene. The CDR3 length is 17 residues. DNA of the CDR3: TGTGCCAGCAGCAAAGGGGGGTGCAGGGAGGGCAATCAGCCCCAGCATTTT. Translating gives CASSKGGCREGNQPQHF.

This chain joins TRBV6-5 and TRBJ2-7; the D is unclear. V lost 0 bases, J lost 2 bases, and 11 bases lay in between. Germline lookup yields CDR1 MNHEY and CDR2 SVGAGI. This CDR3 is built from 15 residues. The CDR3 DNA reads as TGTGCCAGCAGTTACTCGAGGTGGAAGGCCTACGAGCAGTACTTC. Encoded protein: CASSYSRWKAYEQYF.

This clone was seen once. The rearrangement uses TRBV7-2 and TRBJ2-7; 10 positions agree with TRBD1. CDR1 SGHTA and CDR2 FQGNSA come from the germline V gene. V was clipped by 6 bases and J by 8 bases; unmatched bases: 10. CDR3 length equals 14 residues. CDR3: CASRSGTGVPQQYF. CDR3 bases: TGTGCCAGCAGATCCGGGACAGGGGTCCCACAGCAGTACTTC.

The chain has TRBV3-1 (or the pseudogene TRBV3-2) and TRBJ2-7; 8 bases match TRBD1. V shed 5 bases, J shed 7 bases, and the junction held 10 bases outside the gene matches. The CDR3 runs to 14 residues. Germline assignment: CDR1 LGHDT and CDR2 YNNKEL (reference sequence). CDR3 protein: CASSSGGRPWEQYF. In nucleotides, the CDR3 is TGTGCCAGCAGCTCAGGGGGCAGGCCTTGGGAGCAGTACTTC.

This clone was seen once. The sample has other DNA sequences that encode this CDR3 too. V and J are TRBV27 and TRBJ2-3; D possibly corresponds to TRBD1 (6 bases). Trimming removed 5 bases from V and 6 bases from J, with 9 bases in between. This CDR3 region has 12 residues. Germline-derived CDR1 and CDR2 are MNHEY and SMNVEV (reference sequence). The CDR3 spells CASSTQGDTQYF. CDR3 nucleotide sequence: TGTGCCAGCAGTACCCAGGGGGATACGCAGTATTTT.